This TCR beta chain stems from a study of circulating tumor DNA in untreated peripheral T-cell lymphoma. General observations from the study: Baseline tissues yielded about 89% and baseline serum around 67% tumor-specific clonotype detection.

The repertoire was sequenced with immunoSEQ multiplex PCR; TCRdb's copy has only in-frame clones and lacks some. In the table there are 8,000 to 9,000 clones, 65% to 85% of which are singletons. This tumor tissue came from a pretreatment baseline collection. The CDR3 runs 17 residues. The V end lost 2 bases, the J end lost 1 base, and 15 bases lay between the germline ends. The germline V gene encodes CDR1 LNHDA and CDR2 SQIVND (reference sequence). Concerning this clone itself: The antigen is unknown.

The receptor was derived from a human donor with peripheral T-cell lymphoma. This chain links TRBV19 with TRBJ1-5, with D possibly TRBD1 on 6 matching bases. The sequenced material came from tumor tissue. The CDR3 sequence: CASSILPRTASNQPQHF. Here the CDR3 DNA reads TGTGCCAGTAGTATACTTCCAAGGACAGCAAGCAATCAGCCCCAGCATTTT.